This TCR beta chain derives from a study of blood T cell repertoires in COVID-19. On the study more broadly: The United States, Italy and Spain provided the acute and convalescent COVID-19 samples. PBMCs, B-cell-depleted T cells, or T cells were the source of the cDNA or gDNA that made up the material.

Germline trimming cut 0 bases from V and 9 bases from J; bases unmatched to any gene: 3. The CDR3 runs to 13 residues. From germline, CDR1 is LGHDT and CDR2 YNNKEL (reference sequence). Followed longitudinally, the Seattle patients had been enrolled during active infection. Original processing methods: Estimated nucleated cell counts came from reference gene primer amplification. Profiled with immunoSEQ multiplex PCR; TCRdb holds only in-frame clones, not every one. For V, J and clone size, that table is used; D and trimming come from the DNA. The sample consists of under 65,000 clones, about 81% of them appearing once.

This receptor was taken from a man aged 55 to 69 with COVID-19, enrolled during active disease. The chain carries TRBV3-1 (or the pseudogene TRBV3-2) and TRBJ2-5; 8 nucleotides agree with TRBD2. Sequencing input: peripheral blood. For the CDR3, the DNA is TGTGCCAGCAGCCAAGATAGACTAGCGCCCCAGTACTTC. Its protein is CASSQDRLAPQYF.